The 8 T cell receptor beta chains in this list originate from one sample, sequenced in a study of CD8 T cells in Susac syndrome. RNA totalling roughly 0.45 to 1 ug underwent reverse transcription with random hexamers. TCRdb analysed the immunoSEQ multiplex PCR reads with MiXCR anew, one entry per CDR3 protein. The data show 210,000 or so distinct CDR3 sequences, roughly nine tenths seen once. Sequencing was performed on CD8+ T cells from PBMCs. Receptor source: a human donor with multiple sclerosis.

The chain recombines TRBV6-5 with TRBJ2-7; 10 nucleotides align to TRBD1. V lost 6 bases, J lost 3 bases, and 8 bases stayed unmatched. Germline loops: CDR1 MNHEY, CDR2 SVGAGI. The CDR3 length is 15 residues. As DNA, the CDR3 is TGTGCCAGCAGCCCCGGACAGGGGGAAATCTACGAGCAGTACTTC. Its protein is CASSPGQGEIYEQYF.

The chain has TRBV6-5 and TRBJ1-4, with D possibly TRBD1 on 5 matching bases. The CDR3 is 19 residues long. CDR1 MNHEY and CDR2 SVGAGI come from the germline V gene. V shed 0 bases and J shed 3 bases, with 20 bases lying between them. The CDR3 DNA sequence: TGTGCCAGCAGTTACTCGACCCAAGGCGGTCGGGGGTCTAATGAAAAACTGTTTTTT. This codes for CASSYSTQGGRGSNEKLFF.

V is TRBV13 and J is TRBJ1-1; D gene uncertain. Germline assignment: CDR1 PRHDT and CDR2 FYEKMQ (reference sequence). The CDR3 sequence is 15 residues long. The ends were cut back, 1 base at V and 5 bases at J, with 14 bases in the middle. CDR3 in amino acids: CASSLVGRGLTEAFF. As DNA, the CDR3 is TGTGCCAGCAGCTTAGTGGGTCGGGGTTTGACTGAAGCTTTCTTT.

The CDR3 DNA follows: TGCGCCAGCAGCTTTGGGACCGGAGGGGGTTACAATGAGCAGTTCTTC. Residues: CASSFGTGGGYNEQFF. The genes are TRBV5-1 and TRBJ2-1; D is tentatively TRBD1 or TRBD2 (6 bases each). Trimming stripped 2 bases from V and 4 bases from J, with 16 bases between. The CDR3 runs 16 residues. Germline CDR1 SGHRS, CDR2 YFSETQ.

J is TRBJ1-5 and V is TRBV7-9; D unresolved. This CDR3 spans 16 amino acids. Germline-derived CDR1 and CDR2 are SEHNR and FQNEAQ (reference sequence). V gave up 3 bases and J gave up 7 bases, with 19 bases separating them. The CDR3, as DNA: TGTGCCAGCAGCTTGGGATGGACGGGAGAGGGCCAGCCCCAGCATTTT. Residues: CASSLGWTGEGQPQHF.

The chain carries TRBV27 and TRBJ2-7, with D hard to call. This CDR3 region has 13 residues. Germline V gene sequence: CDR1 MNHEY, CDR2 SMNVEV (reference sequence). V dropped 2 bases and J dropped 4 bases, with 9 bases sitting between them. In nucleotides, the CDR3 is TGTGCCAGCAGTTTAACCCGGGCGTACGAGCAGTACTTC. It specifies CASSLTRAYEQYF.

This chain joins TRBV11-1 and TRBJ2-1; TRBD2 is a possible D gene (7 bases). This CDR3 spans 13 amino acids. Trimming removed 1 base at V and 9 bases at J, with 10 bases between. Per germline, CDR1 SGHAT and CDR2 FQDESV (reference sequence). The CDR3 nucleotides are TGTGCCAGCAGCTTAGGAGGGGGGGGTGAGCAGTTCTTC. Translation: CASSLGGGGEQFF.

The V call is TRBV5-4, the J call TRBJ2-6; TRBD1 matches 10 bases. The CDR3 length is 18 residues. The V gene's germline CDR1 is SGHNT and CDR2 YYREEE (reference sequence). The V segment lost 5 bases and the J segment 1 base; nucleotides outside the gene matches: 9. As DNA, the CDR3 is TGTGCCAGCAGTTCGGGACAGGGGTTTTATTCTGGGGCCAACGTCCTGACTTTC. Translation: CASSSGQGFYSGANVLTF. The variable domain in full, with the rest retrieved from reference TRBV5-4 and TRBJ2-6, is ETGVTQSPTHLIKTRGQQVTLRCSSQSGHNTVSWYQQALGQGPQFIFQYYREEENGRGNFPPRFSGLQFPNYSSELNVNALELDDSALYLCASSSGQGFYSGANVLTFGAGSRLTVL.